This TCR beta chain was sequenced during a study of blood T cell repertoires in COVID-19. Study-level background: From T cells, B-cell-depleted T cells, or PBMCs came the material, which was cDNA or gDNA.

Sequencing used immunoSEQ multiplex PCR; TCRdb keeps in-frame clones, though not all of them. The table shows fewer than 35,000 clones, with roughly 82% occurring only once. Germline loops: CDR1 LGHDT, CDR2 YNNKEL (reference sequence). The CDR3 spans 14 residues. V lost 1 base and J lost 4, with 8 bases in between. The sample was peripheral blood. This sequence joins TRBV3-1 (or the pseudogene TRBV3-2) and TRBJ2-1; D uncertain. This receptor was identified in a man older than 75 with active or convalescent COVID-19. This CDR3 reads CASSQGAAYNEQFF. CDR3 nucleotides: TGTGCCAGCAGCCAAGGCGCAGCGTACAATGAGCAGTTCTTC.